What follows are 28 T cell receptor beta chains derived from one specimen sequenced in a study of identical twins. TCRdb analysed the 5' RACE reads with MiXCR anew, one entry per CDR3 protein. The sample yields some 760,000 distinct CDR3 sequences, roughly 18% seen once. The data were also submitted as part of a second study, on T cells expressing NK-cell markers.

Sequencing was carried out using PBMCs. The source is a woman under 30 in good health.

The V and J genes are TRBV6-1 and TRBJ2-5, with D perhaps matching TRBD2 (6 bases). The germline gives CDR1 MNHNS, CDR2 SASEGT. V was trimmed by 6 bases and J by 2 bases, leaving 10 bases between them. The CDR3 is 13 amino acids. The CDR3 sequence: CASRPGVQETQYF. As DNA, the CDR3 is TGTGCCAGCAGACCGGGGGTGCAAGAGACCCAGTACTTC.

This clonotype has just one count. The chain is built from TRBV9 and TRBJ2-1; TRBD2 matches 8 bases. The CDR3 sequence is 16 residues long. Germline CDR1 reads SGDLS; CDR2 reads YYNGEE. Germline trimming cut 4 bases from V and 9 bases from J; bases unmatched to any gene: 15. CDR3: CASSPPGGGAMGEQFF. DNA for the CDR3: TGTGCCAGCAGCCCCCCCGGGGGGGGGGCAATGGGTGAGCAGTTCTTC.

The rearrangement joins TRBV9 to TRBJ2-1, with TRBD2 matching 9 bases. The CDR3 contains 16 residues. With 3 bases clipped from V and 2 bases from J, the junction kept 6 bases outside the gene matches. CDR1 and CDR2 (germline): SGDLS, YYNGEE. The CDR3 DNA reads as TGTGCCAGCAGCGCTTTAGCGGGGGCCACCTACAATGAGCAGTTCTTC. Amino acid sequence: CASSALAGATYNEQFF. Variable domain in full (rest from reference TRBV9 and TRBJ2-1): DSGVTQTPKHLITATGQRVTLRCSPRSGDLSVYWYQQSLDQGLQFLIQYYNGEERAKGNILERFSAQQFPDLHSELNLSSLELGDSALYFCASSALAGATYNEQFFGPGTRLTVL.

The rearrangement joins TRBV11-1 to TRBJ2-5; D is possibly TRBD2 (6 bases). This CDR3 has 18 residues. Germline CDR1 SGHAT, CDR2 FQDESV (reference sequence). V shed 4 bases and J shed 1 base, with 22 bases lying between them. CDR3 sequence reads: CASSWDPWGVEVQETQYF. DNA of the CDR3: TGTGCCAGCAGCTGGGACCCATGGGGGGTTGAGGTCCAAGAGACCCAGTACTTC.

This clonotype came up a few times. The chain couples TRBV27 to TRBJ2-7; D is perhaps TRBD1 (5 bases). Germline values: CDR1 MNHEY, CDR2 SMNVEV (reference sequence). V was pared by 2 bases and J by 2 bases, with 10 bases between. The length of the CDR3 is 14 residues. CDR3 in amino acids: CASSLQGTPYEQYF. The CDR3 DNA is TGTGCCAGCAGTTTACAGGGTACCCCCTACGAGCAGTACTTC.

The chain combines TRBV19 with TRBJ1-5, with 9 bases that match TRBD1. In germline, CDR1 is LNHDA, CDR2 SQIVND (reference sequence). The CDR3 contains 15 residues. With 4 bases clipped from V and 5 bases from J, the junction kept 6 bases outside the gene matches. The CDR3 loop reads CASSTLGQGYQPQHF. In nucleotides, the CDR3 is TGTGCCAGTAGTACCCTCGGACAGGGGTATCAGCCCCAGCATTTT.

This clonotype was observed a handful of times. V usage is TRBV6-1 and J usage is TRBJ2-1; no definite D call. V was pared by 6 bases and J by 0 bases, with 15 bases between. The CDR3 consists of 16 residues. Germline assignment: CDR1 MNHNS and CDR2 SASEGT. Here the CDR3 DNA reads TGTGCCAGCAGGTCCCCAGCGAGGAGCTCCTACAATGAGCAGTTCTTC. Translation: CASRSPARSSYNEQFF.

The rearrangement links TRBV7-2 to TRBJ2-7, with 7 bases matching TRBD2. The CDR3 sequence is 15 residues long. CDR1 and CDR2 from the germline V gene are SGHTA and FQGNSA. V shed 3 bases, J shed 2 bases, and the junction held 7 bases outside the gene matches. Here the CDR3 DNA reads TGTGCCAGCAGCTTTTTATCGGGGACTACCTACGAGCAGTACTTC. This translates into CASSFLSGTTYEQYF.

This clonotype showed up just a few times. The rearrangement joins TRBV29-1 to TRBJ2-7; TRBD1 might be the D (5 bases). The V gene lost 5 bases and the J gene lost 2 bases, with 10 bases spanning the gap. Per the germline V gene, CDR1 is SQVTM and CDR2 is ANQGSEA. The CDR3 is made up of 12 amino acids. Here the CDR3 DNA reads TGCAGCGTTCGGGCAGGGACCTACGAGCAGTACTTC. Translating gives CSVRAGTYEQYF.

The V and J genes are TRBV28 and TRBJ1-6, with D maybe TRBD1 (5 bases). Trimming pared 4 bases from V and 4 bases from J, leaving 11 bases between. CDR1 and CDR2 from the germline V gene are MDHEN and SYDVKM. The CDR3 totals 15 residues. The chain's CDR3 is CASSSGTLYNSPLHF. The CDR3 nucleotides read TGTGCCAGCAGTTCCGGGACTCTTTATAATTCACCCCTCCACTTT. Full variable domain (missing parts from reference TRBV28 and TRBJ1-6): DVKVTQSSRYLVKRTGEKVFLECVQDMDHENMFWYRQDPGLGLRLIYFSYDVKMKEKGDIPEGYSVSREKKERFSLILESASTNQTSMYLCASSSGTLYNSPLHFGNGTRLTVT.

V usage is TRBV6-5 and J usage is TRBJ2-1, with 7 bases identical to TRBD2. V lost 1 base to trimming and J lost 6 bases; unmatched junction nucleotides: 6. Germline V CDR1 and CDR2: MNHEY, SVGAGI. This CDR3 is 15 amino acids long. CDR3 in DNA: TGTGCCAGCAGTTACTACTCGGGGGGTACCAATGAGCAGTTCTTC. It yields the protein CASSYYSGGTNEQFF.

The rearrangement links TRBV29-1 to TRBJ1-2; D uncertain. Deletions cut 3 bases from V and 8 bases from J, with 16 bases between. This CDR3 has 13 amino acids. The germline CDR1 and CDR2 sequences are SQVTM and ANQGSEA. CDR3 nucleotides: TGCAGCGTTGAGAGGGAGGAGGGCTCCGGCTACACCTTC. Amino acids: CSVEREEGSGYTF. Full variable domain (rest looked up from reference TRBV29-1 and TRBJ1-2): SAVISQKPSRDICQRGTSLTIQCQVDSQVTMMFWYRQQPGQSLTLIATANQGSEATYESGFVIDKFPISRPNLTFSTLTVSNMSPEDSSIYLCSVEREEGSGYTFGSGTRLTVV.

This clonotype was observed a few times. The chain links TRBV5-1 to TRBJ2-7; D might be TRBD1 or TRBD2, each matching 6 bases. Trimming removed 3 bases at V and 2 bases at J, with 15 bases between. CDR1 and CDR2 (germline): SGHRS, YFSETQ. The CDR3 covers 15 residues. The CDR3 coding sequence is TGCGCCAGCAGCTGGGGGGCCATCTTGACCTACGAGCAGTACTTC. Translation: CASSWGAILTYEQYF.

DNA for the CDR3: TGTGCCAGCAGTTTTTACAAGAACAATGAGCAGTTCTTC. Its translation is CASSFYKNNEQFF. The chain combines TRBV7-2 with TRBJ2-1; D remains ambiguous. The CDR3 totals 13 residues. Germline CDR1 SGHTA, CDR2 FQGNSA. V lost 6 bases and J 5 bases, leaving 11 bases between the germline ends.

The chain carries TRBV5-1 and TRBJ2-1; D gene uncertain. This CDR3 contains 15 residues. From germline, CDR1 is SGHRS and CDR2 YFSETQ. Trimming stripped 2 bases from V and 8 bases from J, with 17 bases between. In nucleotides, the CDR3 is TGCGCCAGCAGCTTCGAGGATCCGCCACGGGATGAGCAGTTCTTC. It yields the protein CASSFEDPPRDEQFF. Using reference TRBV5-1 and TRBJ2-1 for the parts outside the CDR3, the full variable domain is KAGVTQTPRYLIKTRGQQVTLSCSPISGHRSVSWYQQTPGQGLQFLFEYFSETQRNKGNFPGRFSGRQFSNSRSEMNVSTLELGDSALYLCASSFEDPPRDEQFFGPGTRLTVL.

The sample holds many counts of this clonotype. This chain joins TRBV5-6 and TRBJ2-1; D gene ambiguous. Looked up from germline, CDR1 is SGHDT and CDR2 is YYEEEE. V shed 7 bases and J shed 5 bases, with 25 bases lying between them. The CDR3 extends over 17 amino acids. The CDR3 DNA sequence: TGTGCCAGCCTCAGTTCGGTCGGGCCTACCAGAGACAATGAGCAGTTCTTC. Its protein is CASLSSVGPTRDNEQFF. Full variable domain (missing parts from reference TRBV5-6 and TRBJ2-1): DAGVTQSPTHLIKTRGQQVTLRCSPKSGHDTVSWYQQALGQGPQFIFQYYEEEERQRGNFPDRFSGHQFPNYSSELNVNALLLGDSALYLCASLSSVGPTRDNEQFFGPGTRLTVL.

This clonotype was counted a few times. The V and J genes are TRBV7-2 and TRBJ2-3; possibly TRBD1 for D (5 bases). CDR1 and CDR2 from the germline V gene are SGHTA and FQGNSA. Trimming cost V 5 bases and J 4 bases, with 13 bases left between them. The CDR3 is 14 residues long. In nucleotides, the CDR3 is TGTGCCAGCAGCCCAACTGGGGCCCCAGATACGCAGTATTTT. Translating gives CASSPTGAPDTQYF.

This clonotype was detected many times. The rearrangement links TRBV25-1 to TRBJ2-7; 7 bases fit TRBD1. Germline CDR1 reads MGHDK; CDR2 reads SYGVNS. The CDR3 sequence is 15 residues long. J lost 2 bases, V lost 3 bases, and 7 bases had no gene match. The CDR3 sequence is CASSDGNRGTYEQYF. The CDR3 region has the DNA TGTGCCAGCAGTGATGGGAACAGGGGCACCTACGAGCAGTACTTC.

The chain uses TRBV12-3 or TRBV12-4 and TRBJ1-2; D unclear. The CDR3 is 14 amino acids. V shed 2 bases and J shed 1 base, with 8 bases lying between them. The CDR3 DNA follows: TGTGCCAGCAGTTTAAAGGACGGTAACTATGGCTACACCTTC. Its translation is CASSLKDGNYGYTF.

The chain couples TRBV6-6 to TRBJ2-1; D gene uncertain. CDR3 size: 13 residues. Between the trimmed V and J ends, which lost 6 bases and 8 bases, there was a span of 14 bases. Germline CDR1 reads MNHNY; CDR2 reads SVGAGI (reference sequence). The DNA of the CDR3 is TGTGCCAGCAGCCGACTCCTGGGTGATGAGCAGTTCTTC. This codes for CASSRLLGDEQFF.

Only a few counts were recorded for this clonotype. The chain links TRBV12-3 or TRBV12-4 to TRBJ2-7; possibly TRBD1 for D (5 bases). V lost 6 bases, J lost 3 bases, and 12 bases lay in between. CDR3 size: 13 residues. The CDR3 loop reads CASRQGIRYEQYF. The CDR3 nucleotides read TGTGCCAGCAGGCAGGGAATCCGCTACGAGCAGTACTTC.

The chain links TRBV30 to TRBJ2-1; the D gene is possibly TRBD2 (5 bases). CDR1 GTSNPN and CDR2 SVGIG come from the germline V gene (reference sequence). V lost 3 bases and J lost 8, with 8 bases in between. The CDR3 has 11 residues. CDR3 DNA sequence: TGTGCCTGGAGGGCGGGTTATGAGCAGTTCTTC. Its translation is CAWRAGYEQFF.

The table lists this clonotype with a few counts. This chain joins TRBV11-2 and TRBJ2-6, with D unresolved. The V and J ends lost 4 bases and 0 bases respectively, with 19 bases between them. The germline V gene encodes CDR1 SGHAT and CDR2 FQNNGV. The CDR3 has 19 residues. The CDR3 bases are TGTGCCAGCAGCTCGAACCCCAGTCGTCTTATCTCTGGGGCCAACGTCCTGACTTTC. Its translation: CASSSNPSRLISGANVLTF.

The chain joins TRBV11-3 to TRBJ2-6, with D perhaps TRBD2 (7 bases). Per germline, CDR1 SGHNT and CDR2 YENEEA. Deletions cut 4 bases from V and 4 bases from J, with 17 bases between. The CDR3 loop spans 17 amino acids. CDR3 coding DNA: TGTGCCAGCAGCTACGGACAGCGGGGCCGCGGGGCCAACGTCCTGACTTTC. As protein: CASSYGQRGRGANVLTF. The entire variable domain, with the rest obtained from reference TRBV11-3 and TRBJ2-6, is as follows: EAGVVQSPRYKIIEKKQPVAFWCNPISGHNTLYWYLQNLGQGPELLIRYENEEAVDDSQLPKDRFSAERLKGVDSTLKIQPAELGDSAVYLCASSYGQRGRGANVLTFGAGSRLTVL.

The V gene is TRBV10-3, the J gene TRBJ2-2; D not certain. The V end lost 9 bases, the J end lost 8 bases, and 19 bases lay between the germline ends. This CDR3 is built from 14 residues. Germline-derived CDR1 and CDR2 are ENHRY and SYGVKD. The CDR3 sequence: CAIASGSLAGELFF. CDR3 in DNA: TGTGCCATTGCGTCAGGCAGCCTTGCGGGGGAGCTGTTTTTT.

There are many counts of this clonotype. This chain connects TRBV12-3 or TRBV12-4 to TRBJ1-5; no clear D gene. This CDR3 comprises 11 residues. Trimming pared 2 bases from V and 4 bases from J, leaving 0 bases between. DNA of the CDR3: TGTGCCAGCAGTTTAAATCAGCCCCAGCATTTT. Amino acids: CASSLNQPQHF.

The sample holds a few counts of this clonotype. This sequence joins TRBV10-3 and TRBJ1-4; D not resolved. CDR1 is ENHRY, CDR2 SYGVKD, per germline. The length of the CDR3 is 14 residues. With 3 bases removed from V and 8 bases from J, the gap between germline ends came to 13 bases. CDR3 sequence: CAISDWGGAEKLFF. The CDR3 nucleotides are TGTGCCATCAGTGACTGGGGAGGAGCAGAAAAACTGTTTTTT.

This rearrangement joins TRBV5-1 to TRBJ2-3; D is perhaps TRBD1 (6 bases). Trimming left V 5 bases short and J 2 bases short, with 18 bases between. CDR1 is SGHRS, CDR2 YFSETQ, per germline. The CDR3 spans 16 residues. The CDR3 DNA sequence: TGCGCCAGCAGTTACGGACAGCCTGCTAACACAGATACGCAGTATTTT. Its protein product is CASSYGQPANTDTQYF. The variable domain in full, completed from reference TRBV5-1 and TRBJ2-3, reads KAGVTQTPRYLIKTRGQQVTLSCSPISGHRSVSWYQQTPGQGLQFLFEYFSETQRNKGNFPGRFSGRQFSNSRSEMNVSTLELGDSALYLCASSYGQPANTDTQYFGPGTRLTVL.